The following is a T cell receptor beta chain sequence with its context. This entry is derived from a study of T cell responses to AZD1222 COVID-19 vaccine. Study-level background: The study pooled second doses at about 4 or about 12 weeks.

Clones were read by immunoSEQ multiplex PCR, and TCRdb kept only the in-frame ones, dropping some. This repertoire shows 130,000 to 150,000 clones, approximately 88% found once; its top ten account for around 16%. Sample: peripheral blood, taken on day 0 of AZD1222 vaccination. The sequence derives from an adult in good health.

Here the CDR3 reads CAISESGISNTEAFF. CDR3 nucleotide sequence: TGTGCCATCAGTGAGTCCGGGATTTCGAACACTGAAGCTTTCTTT. The gene calls are TRBV10-3 and TRBJ1-1; D uncertain. The length of the CDR3 is 15 residues. Deletions cut 0 bases from V and 1 base from J, with 9 bases between. Germline V gene sequence: CDR1 ENHRY, CDR2 SYGVKD.